This T cell receptor beta chain was found in a study of shared clonotypes between healthy human individuals. Some clones are missing from TCRdb's copy, which holds only in-frame ones; the method was immunoSEQ multiplex PCR. Of over a million clones listed, about 98.5% are singletons. This CDR3 spans 18 amino acids. Germline CDR1 MDHEN, CDR2 SYDVKM. Trimming cost V 3 bases and J 6 bases; bases outside gene matches: 11. The chain combines TRBV28 with TRBJ2-1, with 13 bases lining up with TRBD2. The receptor was derived from a man aged 30 to 39 in good health. Source material: naive CD4+ T cells sorted from blood. This sample's subset: CD45RA+ positively selected. The CDR3 coding sequence is TGTGCCAGCAGTTTTCTACTAGCGGGAGGGCCTGGAGGCAATGAGCAGTTCTTC. Encoded protein: CASSFLLAGGPGGNEQFF.